The 20 T cell receptor beta chains below come from one sample, sequenced in a study of blood T cell repertoires in COVID-19. Sequencing was performed with immunoSEQ multiplex PCR; in TCRdb, only in-frame clones are kept and a portion is missing. There are over 250,000 clones in the sample; about 89% occur only once, and approximately 5% lies in the top ten. The sample was PBMCs or T cells enriched from blood (not recorded which). These receptors originate from a woman under 40 who had recovered from COVID-19.

The sample holds a few counts of this clone. The chain uses TRBV28 and TRBJ2-7; D gene ambiguous. Between the trimmed V and J ends, which lost 5 bases and 4 bases, there was a span of 9 bases. The CDR3 totals 12 residues. Germline-derived CDR1 and CDR2 are MDHEN and SYDVKM. The CDR3 bases are TGTGCCAGCAGTCCCCCTTTTTACGAGCAGTACTTC. Its protein is CASSPPFYEQYF.

The V and J genes are TRBV27 and TRBJ1-2; 9 bases map to TRBD1. Germline lookup yields CDR1 MNHEY and CDR2 SMNVEV (reference sequence). With 5 bases clipped from V and 4 bases from J, the junction kept 11 bases outside the gene matches. The CDR3 length is 16 residues. The CDR3 DNA sequence: TGTGCCAGCAGTGTAGGAGCCCCGGGACAGGGCTATGGCTACACCTTC. It specifies CASSVGAPGQGYGYTF.

This chain uses TRBV29-1 with TRBJ1-4; D may be TRBD1 (6 bases). CDR3 length equals 13 residues. Per the germline V gene, CDR1 is SQVTM and CDR2 is ANQGSEA. V was pared by 4 bases and J by 7 bases, with 13 bases between. The CDR3 is CSVAGAEGEKLFF. The CDR3 nucleotides read TGCAGCGTTGCAGGGGCAGAGGGTGAAAAACTGTTTTTT.

The rearrangement joins TRBV9 to TRBJ2-1; 11 positions agree with TRBD2. V dropped 3 bases and J dropped 4; count of bases not matched to a gene: 9. The CDR3 covers 17 residues. CDR1 is SGDLS, CDR2 YYNGEE, per germline. The CDR3 sequence: CASSADLAGGFYNEQFF. Here the CDR3 DNA reads TGTGCCAGCAGCGCCGACCTAGCGGGGGGTTTTTACAATGAGCAGTTCTTC.

The chain uses TRBV5-1 and TRBJ2-3, with D possibly being TRBD1 (6 bases). Trimming took 0 bases from V and 3 from J, leaving 23 bases between them. This CDR3 is 19 amino acids long. Looked up from germline, CDR1 is SGHRS and CDR2 is YFSETQ. The CDR3 spells CASSLGTVIGQGYTDTQYF. Written as DNA, the CDR3 is TGCGCCAGCAGCTTGGGGACCGTGATTGGTCAGGGGTATACAGATACGCAGTATTTT.

The chain couples TRBV2 to TRBJ1-6; weak D call: TRBD1 (6 bases). The CDR3 consists of 14 residues. With 8 bases removed from V and 7 bases from J, the gap between germline ends came to 15 bases. Germline values: CDR1 SNHLY, CDR2 FYNNEI. As DNA, the CDR3 is TGTGCCAGCCGGACCGGGACACCAAATTCACCCCTCCACTTT. Protein sequence: CASRTGTPNSPLHF.

This sequence joins TRBV7-9 and TRBJ1-2; D not certain. V was trimmed by 5 bases and J by 4 bases, leaving 11 bases between them. CDR3 length: 13 residues. The V gene's germline CDR1 is SEHNR and CDR2 FQNEAQ (reference sequence). CDR3 residues: CASSPPISYGYTF. The CDR3, as DNA: TGTGCCAGCAGCCCTCCAATTAGCTATGGCTACACCTTC.

The chain uses TRBV4-2 and TRBJ2-7; weak D call: TRBD1 (6 bases). This CDR3 contains 16 residues. Trimming took 0 bases from V and 0 from J, leaving 12 bases between them. The germline V gene encodes CDR1 LGHNA and CDR2 YNFKEQ. The CDR3 DNA follows: TGTGCCAGCAGCCAAGAGTGGGACAAGAGCTCCTACGAGCAGTACTTC. Encoded protein: CASSQEWDKSSYEQYF.

The chain links TRBV6-5 to TRBJ1-5, with TRBD1 identical over 9 bases. From germline, CDR1 is MNHEY and CDR2 SVGAGI. This CDR3 has 15 amino acids. The V and J ends lost 6 bases and 2 bases, in that order; junction bases with no gene match: 5. The CDR3 spells CASRVDRGGNQPQHF. The CDR3 DNA is TGTGCCAGCAGGGTGGACAGGGGTGGCAATCAGCCCCAGCATTTT.

V is TRBV21-1 and J is TRBJ2-7; the table gives TRBD1 as D, unverified against the DNA. TRBV21-1 represents a pseudogene. The length of the CDR3 is 16 residues. The DNA for the CDR3 is TGTGCCAGCAGCAAAGGCTCACGGGACAGAGCCTACGAGCAGTACTTC. Its protein product is CASSKGSRDRAYEQYF.

A remark on this clone: The junction and the germline gene differ at one end; a read error may be behind it. The chain joins TRBV2 to TRBJ2-7; 9 bases line up with TRBD1. The length of the CDR3 is 12 residues. Germline loops: CDR1 SNHLY, CDR2 FYNNEI. The CDR3 spells CASSGAPGQGSF. The CDR3 DNA sequence: TGTGCCAGCAGTGGGGCTCCGGGACAGGGTAGTTTC.

The genes are TRBV19 and TRBJ1-4, with 9 positions matching TRBD1. Looked up from germline, CDR1 is LNHDA and CDR2 is SQIVND (reference sequence). Germline trimming cut 3 bases from V and 8 bases from J; bases unmatched to any gene: 10. CDR3 length: 16 residues. The CDR3 here is CASSIRGTGSGEKLFF. Here the CDR3 DNA reads TGTGCCAGTAGTATTAGGGGGACAGGGTCAGGCGAAAAACTGTTTTTT.

About this clone itself: An end of the junction does not agree with germline; a read error may underlie this. The chain has TRBV10-2 and TRBJ2-7; 9 positions agree with TRBD1. This CDR3 contains 11 residues. In germline, CDR1 is WSHSY, CDR2 SAAADI. The DNA of the CDR3 is TGCGCCAGCAGTTCCGGGACAGGGCCAGACTTC. Protein product: CASSSGTGPDF.

A remark on this clone: Different DNA sequences within this sample yield the same CDR3. The chain carries TRBV11-2 and TRBJ2-3, with 9 bases identical to TRBD2. The germline V gene encodes CDR1 SGHAT and CDR2 FQNNGV. The V and J ends lost 5 bases and 1 base, in that order; junction bases with no gene match: 4. This CDR3 is 15 amino acids long. The CDR3 loop is CASSPWTSGTDTQYF. As DNA, the CDR3 is TGTGCCAGCAGCCCGTGGACTAGCGGCACAGATACGCAGTATTTT.

The chain has TRBV10-3 and TRBJ2-1, with 11 bases aligning to TRBD2. Losses at the gene ends were 6 bases for V and 5 bases for J; bases not matched to a gene: 6. The length of the CDR3 is 15 residues. Germline V gene sequence: CDR1 ENHRY, CDR2 SYGVKD. CDR3 in amino acids: CAISQLAGVNNEQFF. CDR3 nucleotides: TGTGCCATCAGCCAACTAGCGGGGGTAAACAATGAGCAGTTCTTC.

The CDR3 reads CASSYSGTRTEAFF. CDR3 DNA sequence: TGTGCCAGCAGTTACTCAGGGACACGCACTGAAGCTTTCTTT. The gene calls are TRBV6-5 and TRBJ1-1; D is perhaps TRBD1 (6 bases). V lost 0 bases and J lost 4, with 9 bases in between. This CDR3 contains 14 residues. CDR1 and CDR2 from the germline V gene are MNHEY and SVGAGI.

This chain links TRBV18 with TRBJ2-7, with a tentative D call TRBD1 (5 bases). The germline CDR1 and CDR2 sequences are KGHSH and LQKENI. There are 15 residues in the CDR3. The ends were cut back, 3 bases at V and 0 bases at J, with 12 bases in the middle. CDR3 DNA sequence: TGTGCCAGCTCACCCCGAACAGGATTCTCCTACGAGCAGTACTTC. Translated, it gives CASSPRTGFSYEQYF.

V usage is TRBV19 and J usage is TRBJ2-1; 9 bases line up with TRBD2. J gave up 5 bases and V 4 bases, and 6 bases lay outside the gene matches. CDR1 and CDR2 (germline): LNHDA, SQIVND (reference sequence). The CDR3 is 15 residues long. CDR3 sequence reads: CASSTGLAPNNEQFF. The CDR3 nucleotides read TGTGCCAGTAGTACTGGACTAGCGCCTAACAATGAGCAGTTCTTC.

The rearrangement joins TRBV19 to TRBJ1-1; 7 bases map to TRBD1. Germline lookup yields CDR1 LNHDA and CDR2 SQIVND (reference sequence). The CDR3 has 16 amino acids. V trimming: 2 bases; J trimming: 6 bases; junction bases outside the gene matches: 12. CDR3 region: CASSIPTGEFKAEAFF. Written as DNA, the CDR3 is TGTGCCAGTAGTATACCCACAGGGGAGTTTAAAGCTGAAGCTTTCTTT. The full variable domain, rest sourced from reference TRBV19 and TRBJ1-1, is DGGITQSPKYLFRKEGQNVTLSCEQNLNHDAMYWYRQDPGQGLRLIYYSQIVNDFQKGDIAEGYSVSREKKESFPLTVTSAQKNPTAFYLCASSIPTGEFKAEAFFGQGTRLTVV.

J is TRBJ1-5 and V is TRBV27; no clear D. This CDR3 has 15 residues. V lost 5 bases to trimming and J lost 0 bases, with 11 bases between them. In germline, CDR1 is MNHEY, CDR2 SMNVEV (reference sequence). CDR3 sequence: CASSKSTASNQPQHF. In nucleotides, the CDR3 is TGTGCCAGCAGTAAGAGTACAGCTAGCAATCAGCCCCAGCATTTT.